These 25 T cell receptor beta chains originate from one sample sequenced in a study of a mutant IDH1 vaccine in newly diagnosed glioma. No antigen is known for these receptors. Method: immunoSEQ multiplex PCR; TCRdb's copy keeps in-frame clones and lacks some. The sample includes 50,000 to 75,000 clones, about 86% of them seen just once. Time point denoted: week 5, during vaccination. It was 300 ug of mutant IDH1 20-mer peptide that made up each vaccine dose, given with topical imiquimod. This sample comprised PBMCs, obtained from a glioma patient whose treatment included an IDH1 peptide vaccine. These receptors were taken from a woman aged 45-60 years with glioma.

V usage is TRBV4-2 and J usage is TRBJ2-6; 8 bases are shared with TRBD1. Germline loops: CDR1 LGHNA, CDR2 YNFKEQ. The J segment lost 0 bases and the V segment lost 0 bases, leaving 4 bases of the junction unmatched. CDR3 size: 18 residues. In nucleotides, the CDR3 is TGTGCCAGCAGCCAAGATGGGACAGGCCTCTCTGGGGCCAACGTCCTGACTTTC. As protein: CASSQDGTGLSGANVLTF.

This chain joins TRBV5-1 and TRBJ1-5; 7 bases match TRBD1. V was clipped by 0 bases and J by 6 bases; unmatched bases: 6. Germline assignment: CDR1 SGHRS and CDR2 YFSETQ. The CDR3 contains 15 residues. CDR3 sequence (DNA): TGCGCCAGCAGCTTGGGCGACAGGGAAGGTCAGCCCCAGCATTTT. Encoded protein: CASSLGDREGQPQHF.

The DNA of the CDR3 is TGTGCCAGCAGTTACACCCTGACTAGCGGGGGATACGAGCAGTACTTC. Translation gives CASSYTLTSGGYEQYF. The genes are TRBV6-5 and TRBJ2-7; TRBD2 matches 12 bases. Trimming removed 2 bases from V and 4 bases from J; junction bases left unmatched: 6. Germline lookup yields CDR1 MNHEY and CDR2 SVGAGI. The CDR3 loop spans 16 amino acids.

The chain employs TRBV7-3 and TRBJ2-1; D could derive from TRBD1 or TRBD2 (5 bases each). With 5 bases removed from V and 0 bases from J, the gap between germline ends came to 11 bases. This CDR3 contains 15 residues. Germline V gives CDR1 SGHTA, CDR2 FQGTGA. In DNA, the CDR3 is TGTGCCAGCAGCGGGACCCACAGCTCCTACAATGAGCAGTTCTTC. Protein: CASSGTHSSYNEQFF.

The chain joins TRBV7-8 to TRBJ1-2, with 7 bases fitting TRBD1. V shed 1 base and J 8 bases; nucleotides not matched to a gene: 22. There are 19 residues in the CDR3. Germline V lookup: CDR1 SGHVS, CDR2 FQNEAQ. CDR3: CASSLVPQNLRDSEVGYTF. DNA of the CDR3: TGTGCCAGCAGCTTAGTTCCTCAAAATTTAAGGGACAGCGAAGTCGGCTACACCTTC.

In its sample, this clone was seen a few times. The genes are TRBV29-1 and TRBJ1-1, with D unresolved. The CDR3 is 12 amino acids. Trimming shortened V by 7 bases and J by 3 bases, and 12 bases separated the two germline ends. Per the germline V gene, CDR1 is SQVTM and CDR2 is ANQGSEA. DNA for the CDR3: TGCAGCGGAACCGACGGATACACTGAAGCTTTCTTT. It encodes CSGTDGYTEAFF.

This chain connects TRBV2 to TRBJ1-1; D unresolved. This CDR3 is 10 amino acids long. The V end lost 6 bases, the J end lost 6 bases, and 5 bases lay between the germline ends. CDR1 is SNHLY and CDR2 is FYNNEI in the germline V gene. The CDR3 protein is CASRRSEAFF. The CDR3 DNA reads as TGTGCCAGCAGGCGATCTGAAGCTTTCTTT.

The V and J genes are TRBV6-5 and TRBJ1-1, with D hard to call. With 2 bases removed from V and 8 bases from J, the gap between germline ends came to 12 bases. The CDR3 is made up of 13 amino acids. Germline V CDR1 and CDR2: MNHEY, SVGAGI. CDR3 sequence reads: CASSYTSETEAFF. CDR3 nucleotide sequence: TGTGCCAGCAGTTACACCTCAGAAACGGAAGCTTTCTTT.

This sequence joins TRBV4-1 and TRBJ2-1; no firm D call. The CDR3 contains 15 residues. CDR1 MGHRA and CDR2 YSYEKL come from the germline V gene. Trimming left V 4 bases short and J 8 bases short, with 18 bases between. The CDR3 reads CASSPILDRRHEQFF. The CDR3 DNA follows: TGCGCCAGCAGCCCGATACTCGACCGTCGGCATGAGCAGTTCTTC.

Written as DNA, the CDR3 is TGCGCCAGCAGCTTGGACCCTGGGAATCAGCCCCAGCATTTT. It is translated as CASSLDPGNQPQHF. This chain uses TRBV5-1 with TRBJ1-5; D remains ambiguous. The CDR3 covers 14 residues. Per the germline V gene, CDR1 is SGHRS and CDR2 is YFSETQ. V lost 0 bases and J lost 4, with 8 bases in between. Together with reference TRBV5-1 and TRBJ1-5, the CDR3 gives the full variable domain: KAGVTQTPRYLIKTRGQQVTLSCSPISGHRSVSWYQQTPGQGLQFLFEYFSETQRNKGNFPGRFSGRQFSNSRSEMNVSTLELGDSALYLCASSLDPGNQPQHFGDGTRLSIL.

The chain links TRBV7-9 to TRBJ1-2; 12 bases line up with TRBD1. V trimming: 6 bases; J trimming: 4 bases; junction bases outside the gene matches: 0. The CDR3 is 13 residues long. Germline V gene sequence: CDR1 SEHNR, CDR2 FQNEAQ (reference sequence). CDR3 nucleotides: TGTGCCAGCAGGGGACAGGGGGCCTATGGCTACACCTTC. Encoded protein: CASRGQGAYGYTF.

The sample holds a few counts of this clone. The rearrangement uses TRBV2 and TRBJ2-2, with 10 bases identical to TRBD2. The CDR3 contains 15 residues. V lost 6 bases, J lost 6 bases, and 7 bases stayed unmatched. CDR1 is SNHLY, CDR2 FYNNEI, per germline. The CDR3 DNA reads as TGTGCCAGCAGCGGTAGCGGGGGGAAAGCCGGGGAGCTGTTTTTT. It translates to CASSGSGGKAGELFF.

This chain links TRBV10-2 with TRBJ2-7; 9 bases are shared with TRBD2. With 7 bases clipped from V and 4 bases from J, the junction kept 2 bases outside the gene matches. This CDR3 spans 12 amino acids. CDR1 and CDR2 from the germline V gene are WSHSY and SAAADI. CDR3 residues: CASNSGGYEQYF. The CDR3 nucleotides read TGCGCCAGCAATAGCGGGGGTTACGAGCAGTACTTC.

This clone was detected only a few times. This chain links TRBV2 with TRBJ2-7; D gene ambiguous. The germline V and J ends were trimmed by 4 bases and 2 bases, with 9 bases remaining between them. The CDR3 is 13 amino acids. Germline V CDR1 and CDR2: SNHLY, FYNNEI. The CDR3 DNA reads as TGTGCCAGCAGTGCCCGAAGGGCCTACGAGCAGTACTTC. Its protein is CASSARRAYEQYF.

The chain has TRBV5-1 and TRBJ1-5; D might be TRBD1 (5 bases). The CDR3 is 15 amino acids. The V end was cut by 0 bases, the J end by 7 bases, with 14 bases between. Germline CDR1 SGHRS, CDR2 YFSETQ. The CDR3 DNA reads as TGCGCCAGCAGCTTGGGGGACGGTCCCGAGCAGCCCCAGCATTTT. Its translation: CASSLGDGPEQPQHF.

The chain has TRBV7-6 and TRBJ2-3; D call uncertain. V lost 1 base, J lost 6 bases, and 11 bases lay in between. The CDR3 is made up of 14 amino acids. The germline gives CDR1 SGHVS, CDR2 FNYEAQ. Here the CDR3 reads CASSLVGLADTQYF. The CDR3 bases are TGTGCCAGCAGCTTAGTGGGCTTAGCCGATACGCAGTATTTT.

The rearrangement uses TRBV11-2 and TRBJ1-1; D uncertain. The CDR3 has 13 amino acids. From germline, CDR1 is SGHAT and CDR2 FQNNGV. Deletions cut 2 bases from V and 1 base from J, with 5 bases between. The CDR3 region has the DNA TGTGCCAGCAGCTTAAGAGAGAACACTGAAGCTTTCTTT. Protein product: CASSLRENTEAFF.

The V gene is TRBV9, the J gene TRBJ2-1, with D maybe TRBD2 (6 bases). Germline V gives CDR1 SGDLS, CDR2 YYNGEE. The CDR3 totals 16 residues. Deletions cut 2 bases from V and 0 bases from J, with 12 bases between. For the CDR3, the DNA is TGTGCCAGCAGCGTCGGGGGAGCGAACTCCTACAATGAGCAGTTCTTC. Protein: CASSVGGANSYNEQFF.

The rearrangement joins TRBV10-3 to TRBJ1-1; TRBD1 matches 7 bases. The junction had 7 bases not matched to a gene; V was cut back by 6 bases and J by 3 bases. This CDR3 spans 14 amino acids. Germline assignment: CDR1 ENHRY and CDR2 SYGVKD. The CDR3 region has the DNA TGTGCCATCAGCCAGGGGGGACCGTACACTGAAGCTTTCTTT. Protein product: CAISQGGPYTEAFF.

The V and J genes are TRBV4-1 and TRBJ2-1; TRBD1 or TRBD2 may be the D gene (6 bases each). The CDR3 is 16 residues long. Trimming cost V 1 base and J 2 bases, with 12 bases left between them. The germline V gene has CDR1 MGHRA and CDR2 YSYEKL. Here the CDR3 DNA reads TGCGCCAGCAGCCAAGTAAACCGGGGGCCCTACAATGAGCAGTTCTTC. Its protein product is CASSQVNRGPYNEQFF.

CDR3 DNA: TGCGCCAGCAGCCAAGGACGACAAGACGAGCAGTACTTC. It translates to CASSQGRQDEQYF. The chain links TRBV4-1 to TRBJ2-7; D is unclear. Germline lookup yields CDR1 MGHRA and CDR2 YSYEKL. The CDR3 covers 13 residues. V lost 1 base and J lost 5, with 9 bases in between.

The chain links TRBV5-1 to TRBJ2-5; 8 bases agree with TRBD1. This CDR3 is built from 14 residues. Per the germline V gene, CDR1 is SGHRS and CDR2 is YFSETQ. J gave up 5 bases and V 5 bases, and 8 bases lay outside the gene matches. The CDR3 spells CASRTQGADETQYF. CDR3 bases: TGCGCCAGCAGGACTCAGGGGGCCGATGAGACCCAGTACTTC.

The rearrangement uses TRBV11-3 and TRBJ1-1; weak D call: TRBD1 (5 bases). CDR3 length equals 13 residues. The germline CDR1 and CDR2 sequences are SGHNT and YENEEA. The V gene lost 6 bases and the J gene lost 1 base, with 9 bases spanning the gap. The CDR3 DNA sequence: TGTGCCAGCAGGGGGCCGACGAACACTGAAGCTTTCTTT. Protein sequence: CASRGPTNTEAFF.

The rearrangement links TRBV12-5 to TRBJ2-7; 7 positions agree with TRBD1. V dropped 6 bases and J dropped 5; count of bases not matched to a gene: 7. The CDR3 contains 13 residues. The germline V gene encodes CDR1 LGHNT and CDR2 FRNRAP. The CDR3 sequence is CASGGHGTDEQYF. The CDR3 bases are TGTGCTAGTGGGGGGCATGGGACAGACGAGCAGTACTTC.

This chain joins TRBV5-6 and TRBJ2-6; no clear D gene. The CDR3 contains 16 residues. Germline CDR1 is SGHDT and CDR2 is YYEEEE. Trimming left V 1 base short and J 0 bases short, with 8 bases between. The CDR3 reads CASSLFGDSGANVLTF. CDR3 in DNA: TGTGCCAGCAGCTTGTTTGGGGACTCTGGGGCCAACGTCCTGACTTTC.